A single sample is the source of the 11 T cell receptor beta chains below, sequenced in a study of cytomegalovirus exposure and HLA in healthy donors. Use of 60 Vbeta and 13 Jbeta primers characterized the PCR. Profiling relied on immunoSEQ multiplex PCR, and the TCRdb table lists in-frame clones only, not all of them. The sample consists of about 280,000 clones, around 90% of them appearing once. The sequenced material came from PBMCs. These receptors were obtained from a woman aged 18-30 years in good health and CMV-seronegative.

V is TRBV28 and J is TRBJ1-1; TRBD1 is a possible D gene (6 bases). V dropped 2 bases and J dropped 4 bases, with 11 bases sitting between them. CDR3 length equals 14 residues. Germline assignment: CDR1 MDHEN and CDR2 SYDVKM. Here the CDR3 reads CASSLGGASTEAFF. The DNA for the CDR3 is TGTGCCAGCAGTTTAGGGGGCGCGAGCACTGAAGCTTTCTTT.

The CDR3 coding sequence is TGTGCCAGCAGTGACCCGGGACAGGGGGCGAGTGAGCAGTTCTTC. As protein: CASSDPGQGASEQFF. The V gene is TRBV6-1, the J gene TRBJ2-1, with 12 bases identical to TRBD1. The CDR3 length is 15 residues. In germline, CDR1 is MNHNS, CDR2 SASEGT. J was trimmed by 9 bases and V by 3 bases; bases with no gene match: 6.

The CDR3 nucleotides are TGTGCCTGGAACAAACGACAGGGGGCCTACGAGCAGTACTTC. It specifies CAWNKRQGAYEQYF. The chain combines TRBV30 with TRBJ2-7; TRBD1 aligns across 9 bases. The CDR3 length is 14 residues. After removal of 4 bases from V and 2 bases from J, the junction contained 6 bases not matched to a gene. Germline V gene data show CDR1 as GTSNPN and CDR2 as SVGIG (reference sequence).

V is TRBV11-1 and J is TRBJ2-2, with TRBD1 matching over 7 bases. V was pared by 6 bases and J by 4 bases, with 5 bases of the junction left unmatched. Germline lookup yields CDR1 SGHAT and CDR2 FQDESV (reference sequence). The CDR3 contains 14 residues. CDR3 sequence: CASSLGTVTGELFF. In DNA form, the CDR3 reads TGTGCCAGCAGTCTAGGGACAGTCACCGGGGAGCTGTTTTTT.

The chain uses TRBV11-2 and TRBJ1-4; 7 positions match TRBD1. V lost 3 bases to trimming and J lost 0 bases; unmatched junction nucleotides: 7. The CDR3 is made up of 17 amino acids. Germline lookup yields CDR1 SGHAT and CDR2 FQNNGV. The CDR3 sequence: CASSFPRDRSTNEKLFF. Here the CDR3 DNA reads TGTGCCAGCAGCTTTCCCCGGGACAGATCAACTAATGAAAAACTGTTTTTT.

This chain uses TRBV7-2 with TRBJ2-7; D might be TRBD2 (7 bases). Per the germline V gene, CDR1 is SGHTA and CDR2 is FQGNSA. Trimming removed 7 bases at V and 0 bases at J, with 19 bases between. The CDR3 has 16 residues. CDR3 protein: CASTPWGGHPSYEQYF. The CDR3 DNA follows: TGTGCCAGCACCCCTTGGGGGGGACACCCCTCCTACGAGCAGTACTTC.

In its sample, this clone was seen once. The rearrangement links TRBV7-9 to TRBJ2-1; 10 positions agree with TRBD1. The germline V gene has CDR1 SEHNR and CDR2 FQNEAQ (reference sequence). The CDR3 consists of 18 residues. After removal of 1 base from V and 1 base from J, the junction contained 7 bases not matched to a gene. In DNA form, the CDR3 reads TGTGCCAGCAGCTTAGTGACCGACAGGGGGCTTTCCTACAATGAGCAGTTCTTC. Translating gives CASSLVTDRGLSYNEQFF.

The chain couples TRBV28 to TRBJ1-1, with unresolved D. The V end lost 3 bases, the J end lost 6 bases, and 17 bases lay between the germline ends. The CDR3 extends over 15 amino acids. The germline V gene has CDR1 MDHEN and CDR2 SYDVKM. DNA for the CDR3: TGTGCCAGCAGTTTTCCCTCGGTGATTATTCCTGAAGCTTTCTTT. Translation gives CASSFPSVIIPEAFF. Together with reference TRBV28 and TRBJ1-1, the CDR3 gives the full variable domain: DVKVTQSSRYLVKRTGEKVFLECVQDMDHENMFWYRQDPGLGLRLIYFSYDVKMKEKGDIPEGYSVSREKKERFSLILESASTNQTSMYLCASSFPSVIIPEAFFGQGTRLTVV.

The J gene is TRBJ2-3, the V gene TRBV6-5; TRBD2 agrees at 11 bases. V shed 10 bases and J 1 base; nucleotides not matched to a gene: 7. The germline V gene has CDR1 MNHEY and CDR2 SVGAGI. This CDR3 is built from 15 residues. Here the CDR3 DNA reads TGTGCCACTTGTAGCGGGGGGGCTGGCACAGATACGCAGTATTTT. Translating it yields CATCSGGAGTDTQYF.

The chain combines TRBV6-1 with TRBJ2-5; TRBD1 agrees at 10 bases. From germline, CDR1 is MNHNS and CDR2 SASEGT. V dropped 4 bases and J dropped 9; count of bases not matched to a gene: 2. This CDR3 has 12 residues. CDR3 protein: CASSGDRGPQYF. CDR3 sequence (DNA): TGTGCCAGCAGTGGGGACAGGGGCCCCCAGTACTTC.

The chain is built from TRBV11-2 and TRBJ2-7, with TRBD1 identical over 9 bases. V was pared by 5 bases and J by 7 bases, with 6 bases of the junction left unmatched. The germline gives CDR1 SGHAT, CDR2 FQNNGV. The CDR3 spans 13 residues. Here the CDR3 DNA reads TGTGCCAGCAGCCTCGGGACAGGGCAAGAGCAGTACTTC. As protein: CASSLGTGQEQYF.